The present T cell receptor beta chain was sequenced within a study of blood T cells in healthy people across ages. Isolated per sample were at least 6 million PBMCs. This clonotype was observed a handful of times. Its antigen is currently unknown. General observations from the study: Any changes in expanded clonotypes were possibly confounded, as donor CMV status remained unknown.

This CDR3 region has 13 residues. V was clipped by 2 bases and J by 7 bases; unmatched bases: 8. The germline CDR1 and CDR2 sequences are DFQATT and SNEGSKA (reference sequence). Together with a sample-barcoded 5' primer, a J-beta primer mix was included in a second PCR lasting 7 to 11 cycles. Every sample gave at least 2.5 million paired-end reads containing CDR3. TCRdb re-called the 5' RACE reads with MiXCR, one entry per CDR3 protein. The sample consists of about 1,500,000 distinct CDR3 sequences, around 42% of them appearing once. The source of this sequence is a woman aged 18-29 years in good health. Sequencing was carried out using blood. The rearrangement links TRBV20-1 to TRBJ2-7, with 7 bases matching TRBD2. The CDR3 coding sequence is TGCAGTGCTAGACCGGGGGGAAACAGGGAGCAGTACTTC. Translating it yields CSARPGGNREQYF.